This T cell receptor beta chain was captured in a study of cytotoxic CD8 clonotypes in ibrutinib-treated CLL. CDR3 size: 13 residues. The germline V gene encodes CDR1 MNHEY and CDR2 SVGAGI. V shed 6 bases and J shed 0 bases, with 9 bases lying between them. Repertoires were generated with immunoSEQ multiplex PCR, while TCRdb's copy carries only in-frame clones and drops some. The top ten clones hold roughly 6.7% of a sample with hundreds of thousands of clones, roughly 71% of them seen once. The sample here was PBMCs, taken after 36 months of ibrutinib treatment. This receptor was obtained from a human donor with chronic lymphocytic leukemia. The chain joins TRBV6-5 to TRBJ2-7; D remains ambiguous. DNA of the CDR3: TGTGCCAGCAGCCCCATTGGCTCCTACGAGCAGTACTTC. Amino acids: CASSPIGSYEQYF.